The 16 T cell receptor beta chains in this list originate from one sample, sequenced in a study of CD8+ T cells in alopecia areata. Treatment here: oral pan-JAK inhibitor, 5-10 mg twice daily. RNA extraction and reverse transcription yielded cDNA as sequencing template. TCRdb keeps only in-frame clones here, not all; method: immunoSEQ multiplex PCR. The repertoire holds some 180,000 clones, with around half as singletons. The sample here was CD8+ T cells sorted from blood, taken at week 24, from a patient treated with tofacitinib. These receptors all come from a human donor with alopecia areata.

J is TRBJ2-5 and V is TRBV14; D uncertain. The CDR3 runs to 17 residues. Germline CDR1 SGHDN, CDR2 FVKESK. Trimming left V 0 bases short and J 1 base short, with 15 bases between. CDR3 in amino acids: CASSQDEDYSFQETQYF. In nucleotides, the CDR3 is TGTGCCAGCAGCCAAGATGAAGATTACAGTTTCCAAGAGACCCAGTACTTC.

V gene TRBV27 combines with J gene TRBJ2-5; the D gene is possibly TRBD1 (5 bases). V gave up 4 bases and J gave up 4 bases, with 13 bases separating them. The CDR3 contains 14 residues. The germline gives CDR1 MNHEY, CDR2 SMNVEV (reference sequence). DNA of the CDR3: TGTGCCAGCAGTTCCCAGGGAAAGTTAGAGACCCAGTACTTC. This encodes CASSSQGKLETQYF.

There are a few counts of this clone. The J gene is TRBJ2-7, the V gene TRBV5-1; no firm D call. Deletions cut 4 bases from V and 5 bases from J, with 10 bases between. In germline, CDR1 is SGHRS, CDR2 YFSETQ. The CDR3 has 12 amino acids. Here the CDR3 reads CASSPAYDEQYF. CDR3 coding DNA: TGCGCCAGCAGCCCCGCTTACGACGAGCAGTACTTC.

The CDR3 bases are TGTGCCAGCAGCCCCCTTGGGACGGGAAACACTGAAGCTTTCTTT. It encodes CASSPLGTGNTEAFF. The gene calls are TRBV13 and TRBJ1-1; perhaps TRBD1 as D (5 bases). The CDR3 extends over 15 amino acids. Trimming took off 5 bases at V and 2 bases at J, with 15 bases between the two ends. Germline CDR1 and CDR2: PRHDT and FYEKMQ (reference sequence).

CDR3 coding DNA: TGTGCCTGGAGTTGGGGGACAGGTGAAAAACTGTTTTTT. It specifies CAWSWGTGEKLFF. The rearrangement joins TRBV30 to TRBJ1-4; 8 bases map to TRBD1. With 2 bases clipped from V and 7 bases from J, the junction kept 3 bases outside the gene matches. The length of the CDR3 is 13 residues. Germline CDR1 reads GTSNPN; CDR2 reads SVGIG (reference sequence).

This clone was counted between two and nine times. V is TRBV7-2 and J is TRBJ1-4; D unclear. The CDR3 length is 15 residues. The germline gives CDR1 SGHTA, CDR2 FQGNSA. Trimming left V 5 bases short and J 7 bases short, with 17 bases between. CDR3: CASSRLVGLGEKLFF. CDR3 nucleotides: TGTGCCAGCAGCCGTTTAGTAGGATTGGGTGAAAAACTGTTTTTT.

The chain has TRBV30 and TRBJ1-4; 10 bases are a match to TRBD1. Germline assignment: CDR1 GTSNPN and CDR2 SVGIG (reference sequence). V trimming: 2 bases; J trimming: 6 bases; junction bases outside the gene matches: 3. The CDR3 is made up of 14 amino acids. CDR3 loop: CAWSTGTGDEKLFF. In DNA, the CDR3 is TGTGCCTGGAGTACTGGGACAGGGGATGAAAAACTGTTTTTT.

The chain carries TRBV7-9 and TRBJ2-5; 7 bases fit TRBD2. CDR1 is SEHNR, CDR2 FQNEAQ, per germline (reference sequence). The CDR3 length is 15 residues. Trimming removed 3 bases from V and 9 bases from J; junction bases left unmatched: 13. This CDR3 is CASSLTRIYREAQYF. The CDR3 region has the DNA TGTGCCAGCAGCTTGACAAGAATTTATCGGGAGGCCCAGTACTTC.

This clone was seen a few times. The genes are TRBV11-2 and TRBJ2-3; 9 nucleotides agree with TRBD2. J gave up 4 bases and V 3 bases, and 2 bases lay outside the gene matches. The germline gives CDR1 SGHAT, CDR2 FQNNGV. The CDR3 length is 14 residues. CDR3 coding DNA: TGTGCCAGCAGCTTGCGGGGGGGGGCAGATACGCAGTATTTT. The encoded protein is CASSLRGGADTQYF.

V usage is TRBV15 and J usage is TRBJ2-7; a weak D match, TRBD1 (5 bases). Germline lookup yields CDR1 LNHNV and CDR2 YYDKDF (reference sequence). Trimming took 9 bases from V and 0 from J, leaving 9 bases between them. The CDR3 consists of 12 residues. CDR3 nucleotides: TGTGCCACTTCGGACAACTCCTACGAGCAGTACTTC. Protein product: CATSDNSYEQYF.

This clone has more than one count but fewer than ten. The gene calls are TRBV6-1 and TRBJ1-2, with TRBD1 as a possible D gene (5 bases). V was trimmed by 6 bases and J by 0 bases, leaving 20 bases between them. Germline CDR1 is MNHNS and CDR2 is SASEGT. The CDR3 has 17 residues. As DNA, the CDR3 is TGTGCCAGCAGCGAACTCCGACAGCTCTCCTCTAACTATGGCTACACCTTC. It is translated as CASSELRQLSSNYGYTF.

This clone was observed a few times. The chain carries TRBV27 and TRBJ1-2; tentative D call: TRBD1 (5 bases). Germline CDR1 is MNHEY and CDR2 is SMNVEV (reference sequence). The CDR3 loop spans 13 amino acids. V was clipped by 0 bases and J by 8 bases, with 10 bases between them. The CDR3 protein is CASSLSGDWGYTF. The CDR3 DNA reads TGTGCCAGCAGTTTATCGGGGGATTGGGGCTACACCTTC.

This clone was counted between two and nine times. The V and J genes are TRBV7-9 and TRBJ2-3; no clear D gene. The CDR3 is made up of 12 amino acids. CDR1 is SEHNR, CDR2 FQNEAQ, per germline (reference sequence). The ends were cut back, 5 bases at V and 3 bases at J, with 6 bases in the middle. The CDR3 coding sequence is TGTGCCAGCAGCCCAGTAACAGATACGCAGTATTTT. Its translation: CASSPVTDTQYF. Supplemented by reference TRBV7-9 and TRBJ2-3, the full variable domain reads DTGVSQNPRHKITKRGQNVTFRCDPISEHNRLYWYRQTLGQGPEFLTYFQNEAQLEKSRLLSDRFSAERPKGSFSTLEIQRTEQGDSAMYLCASSPVTDTQYFGPGTRLTVL.

Remarks on this clone: Different DNA sequences within this sample yield the same CDR3. The J gene is TRBJ1-1, the V gene TRBV30, with D possibly TRBD1 on 5 matching bases. Germline CDR1 and CDR2: GTSNPN and SVGIG (reference sequence). This CDR3 has 12 residues. Trimming removed 0 bases at V and 4 bases at J, with 6 bases between. The CDR3 DNA reads TGTGCCTGGAGTGTTGGGGGCACTGAAGCTTTCTTT. It codes for CAWSVGGTEAFF.

V gene TRBV30 combines with J gene TRBJ2-7; 7 bases match TRBD1. The CDR3 extends over 14 amino acids. Germline trimming cut 5 bases from V and 2 bases from J; bases unmatched to any gene: 9. Germline V gene lookup returns CDR1 GTSNPN and CDR2 SVGIG (reference sequence). The DNA for the CDR3 is TGTGCCTGGGGCTTACAGGGGAACCCCTACGAGCAGTACTTC. Translated: CAWGLQGNPYEQYF.

J is TRBJ2-7 and V is TRBV2; 8 positions match TRBD1. The CDR3 is 16 residues long. With V trimmed by 0 bases and J by 5 bases, 9 bases remained unmatched. The germline gives CDR1 SNHLY, CDR2 FYNNEI. In nucleotides, the CDR3 is TGTGCCAGCAGTGAAGCTACTACAGGGGGTATCAACGAGCAGTACTTC. This encodes CASSEATTGGINEQYF.